The 24 T cell receptor beta chains reported below all come from one sample, sequenced in a study of follicular helper T cells after annual influenza vaccination. Stated time point: 2015-2016 season, pre-vaccination. The table came from immunoSEQ multiplex PCR; TCRdb's copy has only in-frame clones and leaves some out. The sample gives some 5,100 clones, roughly 85% of which show up once; about 0.71% is in the top ten. The source material was CXCR5- memory CD4+ T cells sorted from blood, sampled on the day of influenza vaccination. These receptors all come from an adult who received the influenza vaccine.

V usage is TRBV11-3 and J usage is TRBJ2-6, with TRBD1 matching over 9 bases. This CDR3 comprises 17 residues. V lost 5 bases, J lost 1 base, and 6 bases stayed unmatched. Germline CDR1 and CDR2: SGHNT and YENEEA. The CDR3 loop reads CASSPGTGTSGANVLTF. The CDR3, as DNA: TGTGCCAGCAGCCCCGGGACAGGGACTTCTGGGGCCAACGTCCTGACTTTC. The complete variable domain, with remaining parts taken from reference TRBV11-3 and TRBJ2-6, reads EAGVVQSPRYKIIEKKQPVAFWCNPISGHNTLYWYLQNLGQGPELLIRYENEEAVDDSQLPKDRFSAERLKGVDSTLKIQPAELGDSAVYLCASSPGTGTSGANVLTFGAGSRLTVL.

This clone has a single count. V is TRBV5-1 and J is TRBJ2-1, with 9 bases identical to TRBD1. J lost 4 bases, V lost 3 bases, and 17 bases had no gene match. This CDR3 comprises 19 residues. Germline V gene lookup returns CDR1 SGHRS and CDR2 YFSETQ. DNA of the CDR3: TGCGCCAGCAGCTCCGAGCTAGATTCGAGGGGACAGGGATACAATGAGCAGTTCTTC. Residues: CASSSELDSRGQGYNEQFF.

This clone was counted a single time. The chain links TRBV6-6 to TRBJ1-5; D not resolved. Germline values: CDR1 MNHNY, CDR2 SVGAGI (reference sequence). The CDR3 is made up of 15 amino acids. V lost 0 bases and J 6 bases, leaving 12 bases between the germline ends. The CDR3 DNA reads TGTGCCAGCAGTTACTCTCAAAATAACGGTCAGCCCCAGCATTTT. It encodes CASSYSQNNGQPQHF.

The chain carries TRBV5-1 and TRBJ2-7, with a weak D call TRBD1 (6 bases). Trimming pared 2 bases from V and 1 base from J, leaving 10 bases between. Per germline, CDR1 SGHRS and CDR2 YFSETQ. The CDR3 extends over 14 amino acids. CDR3 sequence (DNA): TGCGCCAGCAGCTTTCAGGGGCAATCCTACGAGCAGTACTTC. It encodes CASSFQGQSYEQYF.

The chain recombines TRBV28 with TRBJ1-1; D is uncertain. Germline values: CDR1 MDHEN, CDR2 SYDVKM. This CDR3 has 12 residues. The ends were cut back, 7 bases at V and 0 bases at J, with 6 bases in the middle. The chain's CDR3 is CASISVNTEAFF. The CDR3 nucleotides read TGTGCCAGCATATCGGTGAACACTGAAGCTTTCTTT.

This chain links TRBV6-1 with TRBJ2-6; no clear D gene. Germline CDR1 MNHNS, CDR2 SASEGT. The V gene lost 4 bases and the J gene lost 2 bases, with 9 bases spanning the gap. CDR3 length equals 15 residues. For the CDR3, the DNA is TGTGCCAGCAGTGGGTTCAAGCCTGGGGCCAACGTCCTGACTTTC. Translation gives CASSGFKPGANVLTF.

The rearrangement links TRBV7-9 to TRBJ2-3; a weak D match, TRBD2 (6 bases). Germline V gene sequence: CDR1 SEHNR, CDR2 FQNEAQ (reference sequence). The CDR3 loop spans 16 amino acids. V was clipped by 4 bases and J by 1 base, with 15 bases between them. CDR3 coding DNA: TGTGCCAGCAGCTCGTCCTTAGCGGTCGGCACAGATACGCAGTATTTT. Protein product: CASSSSLAVGTDTQYF.

The genes are TRBV5-1 and TRBJ2-6, with 11 bases aligning to TRBD2. CDR3 size: 18 residues. V lost 2 bases, J lost 4 bases, and 8 bases stayed unmatched. CDR1 is SGHRS, CDR2 YFSETQ, per germline. CDR3 residues: CASSFGSGRAAGANVLTF. The CDR3 DNA reads TGCGCCAGCAGCTTTGGTAGCGGGAGGGCTGCAGGGGCCAACGTCCTGACTTTC.

The chain uses TRBV30 and TRBJ2-7; D uncertain. V lost 5 bases to trimming and J lost 0 bases, with 14 bases between them. CDR1 is GTSNPN and CDR2 is SVGIG in the germline V gene (reference sequence). The CDR3 runs 14 residues. CDR3 amino acids: CAWADPHRSYEQYF. The CDR3 DNA follows: TGTGCCTGGGCAGACCCCCATCGCTCCTACGAGCAGTACTTC.

The V and J genes are TRBV20-1 and TRBJ1-4; D is ambiguous. This CDR3 has 11 amino acids. Per the germline V gene, CDR1 is DFQATT and CDR2 is SNEGSKA (reference sequence). Trimming shortened V by 1 base and J by 7 bases, and 4 bases separated the two germline ends. The CDR3 loop is CSARGIEKLFF. CDR3 coding DNA: TGCAGTGCTAGAGGGATTGAAAAACTGTTTTTT.

V is TRBV7-3 and J is TRBJ1-1, with D hard to call. Trimming removed 5 bases at V and 1 base at J, with 8 bases between. CDR3 size: 13 residues. The germline V gene encodes CDR1 SGHTA and CDR2 FQGTGA. CDR3 coding DNA: TGTGCCAGCAGCCAAATTCGGAACACTGAAGCTTTCTTT. Its translation is CASSQIRNTEAFF.

In its sample, this clone was seen a few times. The genes are TRBV4-2 and TRBJ2-2; perhaps TRBD2 as D (7 bases). The CDR3 runs 16 residues. Trimming took off 1 base at V and 5 bases at J, with 14 bases between the two ends. Germline V CDR1 and CDR2: LGHNA, YNFKEQ. The CDR3 DNA is TGTGCCAGCAGCCAAGGTGACGGGGGGCAAACCGGGGAGCTGTTTTTT. Its translation is CASSQGDGGQTGELFF.

This clone was detected once. The gene calls are TRBV21-1 and TRBJ1-6. TRBV21-1 counts as a pseudogene. The CDR3 runs 18 residues. CDR3 residues: CASSNLLATLHHNSPLHF. CDR3 DNA: TGTGCCAGCAGTAACCTGCTAGCTACACTACATCATAATTCACCCCTCCACTTT.

The chain employs TRBV30 and TRBJ2-1; 9 bases line up with TRBD1. CDR3 length equals 13 residues. The germline gives CDR1 GTSNPN, CDR2 SVGIG (reference sequence). V was clipped by 5 bases and J by 8 bases; unmatched bases: 7. CDR3 nucleotides: TGTGCCTGGGGACAGGGGATTTGGCATGAGCAGTTCTTC. This codes for CAWGQGIWHEQFF.

In nucleotides, the CDR3 is TGTGCCAGCAGAGCAACAGAAAAAGCTTTCTTT. It codes for CASRATEKAFF. The genes are TRBV25-1 and TRBJ1-1; D remains ambiguous. The CDR3 consists of 11 residues. Germline lookup yields CDR1 MGHDK and CDR2 SYGVNS. The V end was cut by 6 bases, the J end by 9 bases, with 11 bases between.

V usage is TRBV14 and J usage is TRBJ2-5; D is unclear. The length of the CDR3 is 11 residues. The germline V and J ends were trimmed by 0 bases and 7 bases, with 3 bases remaining between them. Germline V gene lookup returns CDR1 SGHDN and CDR2 FVKESK. Here the CDR3 reads CASSQEGTQYF. The CDR3 DNA reads TGTGCCAGCAGCCAAGAAGGGACCCAGTACTTC.

The rearrangement joins TRBV4-1 to TRBJ2-2; D call uncertain. Per germline, CDR1 MGHRA and CDR2 YSYEKL. CDR3 size: 15 residues. V lost 0 bases, J lost 0 bases, and 5 bases lay in between. The CDR3 loop reads CASSQDTANTGELFF. CDR3 nucleotide sequence: TGCGCCAGCAGCCAAGATACAGCGAACACCGGGGAGCTGTTTTTT.

V is TRBV29-1 and J is TRBJ1-4; D unclear. This CDR3 region has 11 residues. The V and J ends lost 4 bases and 12 bases respectively, with 12 bases between them. The V gene's germline CDR1 is SQVTM and CDR2 ANQGSEA. CDR3: CSVGGGGELFF. As DNA, the CDR3 is TGCAGCGTTGGGGGAGGTGGGGAACTGTTTTTT.

The CDR3 coding sequence is TGTGCCAGCAGCGCGGACAACTCTGGGGCCAACGTCCTGACTTTC. Translating it yields CASSADNSGANVLTF. V and J are TRBV6-6 and TRBJ2-6, with a tentative D call TRBD1 (5 bases). Per germline, CDR1 MNHNY and CDR2 SVGAGI (reference sequence). The CDR3 extends over 15 amino acids. V was clipped by 6 bases and J by 0 bases, with 9 bases between them.

This chain joins TRBV5-4 and TRBJ2-7; 7 nucleotides agree with TRBD2. Looked up from germline, CDR1 is SGHNT and CDR2 is YYREEE (reference sequence). Losses at the gene ends were 2 bases for V and 3 bases for J; bases not matched to a gene: 8. This CDR3 is 15 amino acids long. DNA for the CDR3: TGTGCCAGCAGCTTAGGTGGCGGGGGACGCTACGAGCAGTACTTC. This gives the protein CASSLGGGGRYEQYF.

V is TRBV5-6 and J is TRBJ2-5; 9 nucleotides align to TRBD1. CDR1 is SGHDT, CDR2 YYEEEE, per germline. J gave up 2 bases and V 5 bases, and 4 bases lay outside the gene matches. The CDR3 is 14 residues long. CDR3 protein: CASRSQGAQETQYF. For the CDR3, the DNA is TGTGCCAGCAGATCACAGGGGGCGCAAGAGACCCAGTACTTC.

V and J are TRBV28 and TRBJ2-7; 9 positions match TRBD1. CDR3 length: 14 amino acids. Germline lookup yields CDR1 MDHEN and CDR2 SYDVKM. V trimming: 7 bases; J trimming: 6 bases; junction bases outside the gene matches: 10. DNA of the CDR3: TGTGCCAGCACCCCGGGACAGGGAACTGCCGAGCAGTACTTC. Translated, it gives CASTPGQGTAEQYF. Full variable domain (remainder filled in from reference TRBV28 and TRBJ2-7): DVKVTQSSRYLVKRTGEKVFLECVQDMDHENMFWYRQDPGLGLRLIYFSYDVKMKEKGDIPEGYSVSREKKERFSLILESASTNQTSMYLCASTPGQGTAEQYFGPGTRLTVT.

Here the CDR3 DNA reads TGCGCCAGCAGCTCTGGGGAAAATGAAAAACTGTTTTTT. Amino acid sequence: CASSSGENEKLFF. The chain employs TRBV5-1 and TRBJ1-4; no clear D gene. The CDR3 length is 13 residues. Germline CDR1 is SGHRS and CDR2 is YFSETQ. V lost 3 bases to trimming and J lost 5 bases, with 8 bases between them.

This clone showed up just a few times. The V call is TRBV4-1, the J call TRBJ2-1; D remains unclear. Trimming cost V 4 bases and J 13 bases, with 20 bases left between them. Germline loops: CDR1 MGHRA, CDR2 YSYEKL. CDR3 length equals 14 residues. CDR3 DNA sequence: TGCGCCAGCAGCCTACCGTCGGGTTCCCCCCGACAGTTCTTC. Translated: CASSLPSGSPRQFF.